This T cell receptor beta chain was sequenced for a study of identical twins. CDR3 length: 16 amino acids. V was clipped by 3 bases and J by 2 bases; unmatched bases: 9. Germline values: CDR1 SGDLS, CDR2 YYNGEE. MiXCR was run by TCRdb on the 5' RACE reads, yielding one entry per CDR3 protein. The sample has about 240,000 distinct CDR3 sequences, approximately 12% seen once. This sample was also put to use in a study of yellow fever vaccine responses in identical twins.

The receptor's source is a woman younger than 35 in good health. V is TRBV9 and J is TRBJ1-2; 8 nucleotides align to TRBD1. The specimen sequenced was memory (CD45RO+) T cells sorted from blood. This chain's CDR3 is CASSGAPGGLNYGYTF. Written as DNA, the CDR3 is TGTGCCAGCAGCGGAGCTCCAGGGGGCTTGAACTATGGCTACACCTTC.